This TCR beta chain appears in the sequencing data of a study of T cell repertoires in cytomegalovirus infection (dated by TCRdb to between 2019 and 2020). At the level of the whole study: Donor HLA type was relevant to the analysis, as public TCR beta signatures indicated carriage of CMV infection together with the matching HLA type. General findings and caveats noted by the study authors: The ex vivo response was dominated by HLA-C-restricted CMV-specific TCR beta clonotypes, and the single most frequent clonotype in two of eight donors was supplied by these HLA-C-restricted clonotypes. Carriers of CMV infection plus the relevant HLA type were discriminated by the cumulative frequency of public TCR beta family members in the study cohort and in an independent approximately 340-donor cohort.

About this clonotype itself: There is no known antigen for this receptor. A clone one base away is much larger, so this may be a read error.

A distance of 10 bases separates the germline ends of V and J, which lose 2 bases and 2 bases respectively. The germline V gene (reference sequence) supplies CDR1 SEHNR and CDR2 FQNEAQ. Reading from cysteine to phenylalanine, the CDR3 counts 14 amino acids. The entry retains the CDR3 DNA only, 42 bases that are in frame from base 1. The instrument given in TCRdb is Illumina HiSeq 1500. The public reads were quality trimmed at Q25 with fastp and then assembled into clones with MiXCR by TCRdb, keeping productive beta chains. Every CDR3 protein is listed once, alongside the most common genes and DNA of its rows. Present in this sample are roughly 230,000 distinct CDR3 sequences, approximately 15% of which were seen just once. Over 40% of the sample rests with the top ten.

The source is a human donor in good health (CMV status not recorded). Some clones in this sample may be carry-over from other donors' samples. This chain joins TRBV7-9 to TRBJ2-7; no D segment can be confidently identified. The sequenced sample was CD8+ T cells from PBMCs. The CDR3 sequence is CASSLLGMTYEQYF. The nucleotide sequence is TGTGCCAGCAGCTTACTAGGGATGACCTACGAGCAGTACTTC.